The 8 T cell receptor beta chains below come from one sample, sequenced in a study of radiotherapy plus CTLA-4 blockade in lung cancer. Assay used: immunoSEQ multiplex PCR; TCRdb lists only in-frame clones, some missing. The repertoire consists of about 88,000 clones, with around 72% occurring once and the leading ten covering roughly an eighth. The sample was peripheral blood, taken from a patient treated with radiotherapy plus ipilimumab. The receptors derive from a human donor with non-small cell lung cancer that progressed on radiotherapy plus ipilimumab.

The rearrangement joins TRBV11-2 to TRBJ2-3, with D possibly being TRBD1 (6 bases). The CDR3 extends over 16 amino acids. Germline CDR1 SGHAT, CDR2 FQNNGV. Trimming cost V 0 bases and J 0 bases, with 10 bases left between them. As DNA, the CDR3 is TGTGCCAGCAGCTTAGATCGGACAGCTAGCACAGATACGCAGTATTTT. It translates to CASSLDRTASTDTQYF.

V usage is TRBV11-2 and J usage is TRBJ1-3; tentative D call: TRBD1 (6 bases). Trimming left V 5 bases short and J 0 bases short, with 14 bases between. Germline V gives CDR1 SGHAT, CDR2 FQNNGV. This CDR3 has 16 amino acids. The CDR3 coding sequence is TGTGCCAGCAGCCTTCGGGACACCAACTCTGGAAACACCATATATTTT. It translates to CASSLRDTNSGNTIYF.

In the case of this clone: The same CDR3 arises from other DNA sequences in this sample as well. The CDR3 here is CASSLGAGRTEAFF. CDR3 nucleotides: TGCGCCAGCAGCTTGGGGGCAGGGCGCACTGAAGCTTTCTTT. The chain has TRBV5-1 and TRBJ1-1; a weak D match, TRBD1 (5 bases). This CDR3 comprises 14 residues. The V and J ends lost 0 bases and 4 bases respectively, with 10 bases between them. Germline lookup yields CDR1 SGHRS and CDR2 YFSETQ.

The chain links TRBV2 to TRBJ1-2; weak D call: TRBD1 (6 bases). V shed 8 bases and J shed 3 bases, with 19 bases lying between them. The V gene's germline CDR1 is SNHLY and CDR2 FYNNEI. The CDR3 length is 15 residues. For the CDR3, the DNA is TGTGCCAGCCCGGTCCCCCGACAGGCTGACTATGGCTACACCTTC. Its translation: CASPVPRQADYGYTF.

Here the CDR3 DNA reads TGTGCCAGCAGCTTCTCCCAGCTAGCGGGCTCCCGGAGTGAGCAGTTCTTC. Translation gives CASSFSQLAGSRSEQFF. The V and J genes are TRBV13 and TRBJ2-1; 8 bases match TRBD2. Germline values: CDR1 PRHDT, CDR2 FYEKMQ (reference sequence). The CDR3 loop spans 17 amino acids. V lost 3 bases to trimming and J lost 9 bases; unmatched junction nucleotides: 16.

The gene calls are TRBV7-9 and TRBJ2-1; 7 bases map to TRBD1. This CDR3 region has 15 residues. In germline, CDR1 is SEHNR, CDR2 FQNEAQ (reference sequence). V trimming: 4 bases; J trimming: 2 bases; junction bases outside the gene matches: 5. The CDR3 spells CASSSRQGAYNEQFF. DNA of the CDR3: TGTGCCAGCAGCTCGAGACAGGGAGCCTACAATGAGCAGTTCTTC.

In its sample, this clone was seen a few times. CDR3 sequence reads: CSVGTSGRAYEQYF. CDR3 coding DNA: TGCAGCGTGGGAACTAGCGGGAGGGCCTACGAGCAGTACTTC. The chain couples TRBV29-1 to TRBJ2-7; 13 bases fit TRBD2. V was clipped by 6 bases and J by 2 bases; unmatched bases: 4. The CDR3 is made up of 14 amino acids. CDR1 SQVTM and CDR2 ANQGSEA come from the germline V gene.

This clone appeared a few times. The V gene is TRBV7-6, the J gene TRBJ2-3, with 12 bases aligning to TRBD2. This CDR3 has 16 amino acids. Germline CDR1 reads SGHVS; CDR2 reads FNYEAQ. After removal of 6 bases from V and 2 bases from J, the junction contained 6 bases not matched to a gene. CDR3 coding DNA: TGTGCCAGCAGTCAACTAGCGGGGGGACCCACAGATACGCAGTATTTT. This gives the protein CASSQLAGGPTDTQYF.